This note documents a single T cell receptor (beta chain) sequence. Its target antigen remains unknown. No much larger clonotype is one base removed from it; base qualities were not supplied. The time point label corresponds to: about 28 days (+/-7) after the second vaccine dose. Because spike-specific TCR depth and breadth did not differ between the two schedules, AZD1222 recipients who got a second dose at roughly 4 weeks were pooled with those who got a second dose at roughly 12 weeks. Vaccinee samples came from UK trials COV001 and COV002, including a single-blind randomized controlled phase 2/3 trial of AZD1222 (ChAdOx1 nCoV-19) in healthy adults. For TCRbeta chain sequencing, PBMC samples from trial participants were taken at day 0 and at day 28 after the second dose. The CDR3 covers 13 residues, taking in both the cysteine and the phenylalanine. Only the CDR3 DNA is retained, 39 bases long and in frame from the first base. Per the germline V gene, MDHEN is the CDR1 and SYDVKM is the CDR2. V lost 8 bases and J lost 7 bases, and the count of bases not matched to a germline gene is 6.

This sample stems from a study of T cell responses to AZD1222 COVID-19 vaccine (dated by TCRdb to 2020 to 2022). Context from the whole study: TCR sequencing covered fewer than 250 trial participants: approximately 200 given two doses of AZD1222 and some 25 given two doses of MenACWY control vaccine. Enrollment into the trials was organized by age into subgroups of 18-55, 56-69 and 70-plus years, and those subgroups contained roughly 150, 30 and 60 TCR-sequenced participants, respectively.

The CDR3 regions of human TCRbeta chains were analyzed by immunosequencing. Per the original workflow: Repertoire TCRs were checked for matches against a reference library of SARS-CoV-2-specific TCRs that had been generated using the MIRA antigen-specificity platform. Breadth was defined as the fraction of unique TCRs that were SARS-CoV-2-associated. Depth was defined as the fraction of total T cells that were SARS-CoV-2-associated. Using the MIRA data, every spike-specific TCR was mapped to the spike region that the TCR reacted to and assigned to either a CD4 or a CD8 class. Log10-transformed breadth and depth values were compared by one-way ANOVA with Sidak's multiple comparisons tests. What TCRdb holds here is the immuneACCESS table cut down to in-frame rearrangements. Part of the clones is not present; checked against another copy, under half of the missing clones reflect an unresolved V gene, and the others are unexplained. For V, J and clone size, that table is used; D and trimming come from the DNA. Across this sample there are fewer than 150,000 clones, with more than 75% seen only once. The ten biggest clones cover about 3.3% of the sample.

Broad study findings and their caveats: After two AZD1222 doses, spike-specific TCR breadth and depth were significantly higher than at day 0 and than in MenACWY recipients. Reportedly, close to half of the unique spike-specific TCRs recognized epitopes lying outside the regions that are mutated in the B.1.351 and B.1.1.7 variants. Most participants were white British and females outnumbered males, and the authors suggested that clonal diversity may have been underestimated. In the small 56-69-year group, the increase in depth fell short of significance, most likely because of low power. Conclusions about previously exposed vaccinees are limited, since just a handful of AZD1222 recipients were seropositive for SARS-CoV-2 at baseline. Because no day 14 peak-response samples were available, the repertoires could be characterized only after the peak T cell response. The vaccine-associated CD4 TCRs covered the entire spike protein, and the dominant responses fell in regions 160-218 and 743-854.

The sequence was obtained from an adult who received the AZD1222 COVID-19 vaccine. The rearrangement joined TRBV28 to TRBJ1-5; TRBD1 fits 9 bases in the junction. The sequences come from peripheral blood, collected 28 days after the second AZD1222 dose. In nucleotide form, the sequence is TGTGCCAGCCGGGACAGGGCTGAGCAGCCCCAGCATTTT. Translated, this is CASRDRAEQPQHF.